The next 17 T cell receptor beta chains were all read from a single sample in a study of T cell responses to AZD1222 COVID-19 vaccine. TCRdb's table, derived via immunoSEQ multiplex PCR, lists solely in-frame clones and lacks some. Of 150,000 to 200,000 clones listed, over 85% were seen once; the top ten hold 2.5% to 3%. The sample was peripheral blood, taken on day 0 of AZD1222 vaccination. Receptors were obtained from an adult in good health.

CDR3 nucleotide sequence: TGTGCCAGCAGCTTAGTAAAGAACACTGAAGCTTTCTTT. Protein product: CASSLVKNTEAFF. This rearrangement joins TRBV7-2 to TRBJ1-1; D is unresolved. This CDR3 comprises 13 residues. Deletions cut 1 base from V and 1 base from J, with 4 bases between. CDR1 and CDR2 (germline): SGHTA, FQGNSA.

The chain employs TRBV6-5 and TRBJ1-2; the match to TRBD1 covers 8 bases. The trim removed 6 bases at V and 5 bases at J, leaving 11 bases unmatched. CDR3 length: 15 amino acids. Germline CDR1 reads MNHEY; CDR2 reads SVGAGI. The DNA for the CDR3 is TGTGCCAGCAGCTCACACAGGGGGGGGCTATATGGCTACACCTTC. This sequence encodes CASSSHRGGLYGYTF.

This clone was picked up one time. The rearrangement uses TRBV6-1 and TRBJ2-2, with D possibly matching TRBD2 (6 bases). Per germline, CDR1 MNHNS and CDR2 SASEGT. The CDR3 spans 16 residues. Trimming shortened V by 2 bases and J by 1 base, and 11 bases separated the two germline ends. In DNA form, the CDR3 reads TGTGCCAGCAGTGAAAGGGCGGGGAGGAACACCGGGGAGCTGTTTTTT. Translating gives CASSERAGRNTGELFF.

V and J are TRBV5-1 and TRBJ2-6, with D perhaps matching TRBD1 or TRBD2 (6 bases each). V lost 1 base and J 0 bases, leaving 17 bases between the germline ends. The CDR3 runs 19 residues. Germline V gives CDR1 SGHRS, CDR2 YFSETQ. CDR3: CASSLRWGAESSGANVLTF. The CDR3 coding sequence is TGCGCCAGCAGCTTGAGATGGGGGGCTGAGAGCTCTGGGGCCAACGTCCTGACTTTC. Using reference TRBV5-1 and TRBJ2-6 for the parts outside the CDR3, the full variable domain is KAGVTQTPRYLIKTRGQQVTLSCSPISGHRSVSWYQQTPGQGLQFLFEYFSETQRNKGNFPGRFSGRQFSNSRSEMNVSTLELGDSALYLCASSLRWGAESSGANVLTFGAGSRLTVL.

This clone was picked up one time. The chain couples TRBV11-2 to TRBJ2-5; 10 nucleotides line up with TRBD2. Germline loops: CDR1 SGHAT, CDR2 FQNNGV. V gave up 4 bases and J gave up 0 bases; unmatched junction bases: 5. The CDR3 sequence is 16 residues long. The DNA of the CDR3 is TGTGCCAGCAGCTCCGGGACTAGCGAGTACCAAGAGACCCAGTACTTC. Its translation is CASSSGTSEYQETQYF.

J is TRBJ1-6 and V is TRBV4-1; D might be TRBD1 (5 bases). This CDR3 comprises 18 residues. V dropped 1 base and J dropped 1 base, with 14 bases sitting between them. Germline values: CDR1 MGHRA, CDR2 YSYEKL. The CDR3 here is CASSQGGTMGSYNSPLHF. DNA of the CDR3: TGCGCCAGCAGCCAAGGAGGGACCATGGGGTCCTATAATTCACCCCTCCACTTT.

The gene calls are TRBV15 and TRBJ2-1; D is unclear. Germline values: CDR1 LNHNV, CDR2 YYDKDF (reference sequence). V lost 4 bases to trimming and J lost 0 bases, with 13 bases between them. This CDR3 contains 16 residues. The CDR3 nucleotides read TGTGCCACCAGCAACCCGACAACGAGCTCCTACAATGAGCAGTTCTTC. Translating it yields CATSNPTTSSYNEQFF.

The rearrangement joins TRBV10-3 to TRBJ1-2, with D maybe TRBD1 (5 bases). Germline V CDR1 and CDR2: ENHRY, SYGVKD. Trimming cost V 3 bases and J 4 bases, with 12 bases left between them. The CDR3 is 14 residues long. DNA for the CDR3: TGTGCCATCAGTGAAATGGGGACTTTCTATGGCTACACCTTC. Protein sequence: CAISEMGTFYGYTF.

This chain uses TRBV7-2 with TRBJ2-1; 14 bases align to TRBD2. The CDR3 covers 17 residues. The germline CDR1 and CDR2 sequences are SGHTA and FQGNSA. Germline trimming cut 4 bases from V and 5 bases from J; bases unmatched to any gene: 7. CDR3 sequence reads: CASSSTSGRGGNNEQFF. CDR3 bases: TGTGCCAGCAGCTCGACTAGCGGGAGGGGGGGGAACAATGAGCAGTTCTTC.

J is TRBJ2-2 and V is TRBV5-4, with D maybe TRBD2 (6 bases). Germline V lookup: CDR1 SGHNT, CDR2 YYREEE (reference sequence). The CDR3 consists of 15 residues. Trimming pared 0 bases from V and 4 bases from J, leaving 10 bases between. The CDR3 loop is CASSLVGGPTGELFF. The DNA for the CDR3 is TGTGCCAGCAGCTTGGTGGGGGGACCCACCGGGGAGCTGTTTTTT.

The chain carries TRBV7-7 and TRBJ2-1; no clear D gene. V lost 1 base and J 0 bases, leaving 7 bases between the germline ends. Looked up from germline, CDR1 is SSHAT and CDR2 is FNYEAQ (reference sequence). CDR3 length: 15 amino acids. The CDR3, as DNA: TGTGCCAGCAGCTTAGACGCTAGCTCCTACAATGAGCAGTTCTTC. This sequence encodes CASSLDASSYNEQFF. Variable domain in full (rest from reference TRBV7-7 and TRBJ2-1): GAGVSQSPRYKVTKRGQDVTLRCDPISSHATLYWYQQALGQGPEFLTYFNYEAQPDKSGLPSDRFSAERPEGSISTLTIQRTEQRDSAMYRCASSLDASSYNEQFFGPGTRLTVL.

The chain employs TRBV10-1 and TRBJ1-1, with a possible D match to TRBD1 (6 bases). The V and J ends lost 5 bases and 0 bases respectively, with 13 bases between them. This CDR3 comprises 15 residues. Germline lookup yields CDR1 WNHNN and CDR2 SYGVQD (reference sequence). The CDR3 nucleotides are TGCGCCAGCAGTTTTGGGGGCACCATGAACACTGAAGCTTTCTTT. This translates into CASSFGGTMNTEAFF.

The V and J genes are TRBV5-6 and TRBJ2-7; 10 bases map to TRBD1. Germline CDR1 is SGHDT and CDR2 is YYEEEE. V lost 2 bases, J lost 5 bases, and 4 bases stayed unmatched. The CDR3 extends over 14 amino acids. The CDR3 bases are TGTGCCAGCAGCTTCGATGGGACAGGGGACGAGCAGTACTTC. As protein: CASSFDGTGDEQYF.

J is TRBJ2-2 and V is TRBV9; the match to TRBD2 covers 8 bases. Trimming at V came to 3 bases and at J to 6 bases, leaving 7 bases not matched to a gene. Germline V gene data show CDR1 as SGDLS and CDR2 as YYNGEE. This CDR3 spans 15 amino acids. CDR3 residues: CASSESSGIPGELFF. The CDR3 nucleotides are TGTGCCAGCAGCGAGAGTAGCGGGATTCCCGGGGAGCTGTTTTTT.

DNA for the CDR3: TGTGCCAGCAGTGACCACAGTAGGGGAAACACCATATATTTT. Its translation: CASSDHSRGNTIYF. The chain recombines TRBV2 with TRBJ1-3; no definite D call. The CDR3 totals 14 residues. Germline-derived CDR1 and CDR2 are SNHLY and FYNNEI. The V end lost 3 bases, the J end lost 4 bases, and 10 bases lay between the germline ends.

The chain links TRBV5-1 to TRBJ1-2, with D possibly matching TRBD1 (6 bases). The CDR3 sequence is 15 residues long. With 0 bases removed from V and 7 bases from J, the gap between germline ends came to 16 bases. The germline gives CDR1 SGHRS, CDR2 YFSETQ. The DNA of the CDR3 is TGCGCCAGCAGCTTGGAGGGGGAGAAGTGGAGTGGCTACACCTTC. The encoded protein is CASSLEGEKWSGYTF. Full variable domain (outside the CDR3, taken from reference TRBV5-1 and TRBJ1-2): KAGVTQTPRYLIKTRGQQVTLSCSPISGHRSVSWYQQTPGQGLQFLFEYFSETQRNKGNFPGRFSGRQFSNSRSEMNVSTLELGDSALYLCASSLEGEKWSGYTFGSGTRLTVV.

This clone turned up a few times. V and J are TRBV7-2 and TRBJ1-1; D not certain. Germline-derived CDR1 and CDR2 are SGHTA and FQGNSA. Trimming took off 1 base at V and 4 bases at J, with 7 bases between the two ends. This CDR3 is built from 13 residues. In DNA form, the CDR3 reads TGTGCCAGCAGCTTAGGGACGTTCACTGAAGCTTTCTTT. This translates into CASSLGTFTEAFF.